The rows below give T cell receptor beta chains drawn from one sample of a study of blood T cell repertoires in COVID-19. Libraries were prepared by immunoSEQ multiplex PCR; TCRdb keeps only in-frame clonotypes and omits some of them. The data contain approximately 94,000 clones, about 80% of them singletons. The material sequenced was peripheral blood. The origin of the receptors is a human donor in a cohort sampled during active COVID-19. CDR3s include the opening cysteine and the closing phenylalanine or tryptophan. The D gene is left open where the match is weak. Expanded clones get a size class; other rows say once, few or many, or leave the size out.

clone size: -; D gene: -; J gene: TRBJ1-2; V gene: TRBV7-9; CDR3 DNA: TGTGCCAGCAGCTTAGTGGTCACAGGGAACTATGGCTACACCTTC; CDR3 protein: CASSLVVTGNYGYTF
clone size: -; D gene: -; J gene: TRBJ2-2; V gene: TRBV19; CDR3 DNA: TGTGCCAGTAGTATAGTCCGGGGAAACACCGGGGAGCTGTTTTTT; CDR3 protein: CASSIVRGNTGELFF
clone size: -; D gene: TRBD2; J gene: TRBJ2-7; V gene: TRBV5-1; CDR3 DNA: TGCGCCAGCAGCCCCGGGACTAGCGGGAACTACGAGCAGTACTTC; CDR3 protein: CASSPGTSGNYEQYF
clone size: few; D gene: -; J gene: TRBJ1-4; V gene: TRBV2; CDR3 DNA: TGTGCCAGCAGTGAACAGTCCCTTTATACCACTAATGAAAAACTGTTTTTT; CDR3 protein: CASSEQSLYTTNEKLFF
clone size: -; D gene: TRBD2; J gene: TRBJ2-3; V gene: TRBV7-2; CDR3 DNA: TGTGCCAGCAGCTTAGAGGGACTAATAGGCACAGATACGCAGTATTTT; CDR3 protein: CASSLEGLIGTDTQYF
clone size: few; D gene: TRBD1; J gene: TRBJ1-4; V gene: TRBV28; CDR3 DNA: TGTGCCAGCAGGAGGGACAGTGAAAAACTGTTTTTT; CDR3 protein: CASRRDSEKLFF
clone size: -; D gene: -; J gene: TRBJ1-5; V gene: TRBV24-1; CDR3 DNA: TGTGCCACCAGTGACACCCCCATTTCGGACAGCTTCAATCAGCCCCAGCATTTT; CDR3 protein: CATSDTPISDSFNQPQHF
clone size: many; D gene: TRBD2; J gene: TRBJ2-2; V gene: TRBV24-1; CDR3 DNA: TGTGCCACCAGTCCGGGAGGCGACACCGGGGAGCTGTTTTTT; CDR3 protein: CATSPGGDTGELFF
clone size: -; D gene: -; J gene: TRBJ2-7; V gene: TRBV10-1; CDR3 DNA: TGCGCCAGCAGTGAAGAGGTCAGGGTGGCCTACGAGCAGTACTTC; CDR3 protein: CASSEEVRVAYEQYF
clone size: -; D gene: -; J gene: TRBJ2-2; V gene: TRBV12-3/TRBV12-4; CDR3 DNA: TGTGCCAGCAGCCACGGTGCGGCCGGGGAGCTGTTTTTT; CDR3 protein: CASSHGAAGELFF
clone size: -; D gene: -; J gene: TRBJ2-1; V gene: TRBV10-3; CDR3 DNA: TGTGCCATCAGGGACAGCAGCTCCTACAATGAGCAGTTCTTC; CDR3 protein: CAIRDSSSYNEQFF
clone size: -; D gene: TRBD2; J gene: TRBJ2-7; V gene: TRBV5-1; CDR3 DNA: TGCGCCAGCAGCCCAGGAGGGCAGGGAGGGTACGAGCAGTACTTC; CDR3 protein: CASSPGGQGGYEQYF
clone size: few; D gene: -; J gene: TRBJ1-1; V gene: TRBV3-1/TRBV3-2; CDR3 DNA: TGTGCCAGCAGCCAACAGAGGGACACTGAAGCTTTCTTT; CDR3 protein: CASSQQRDTEAFF
clone size: -; D gene: TRBD1; J gene: TRBJ1-1; V gene: TRBV5-1; CDR3 DNA: TGCGCCAGCAGCACCGGGACAGGGGTATCGAACACTGAAGCTTTCTTT; CDR3 protein: CASSTGTGVSNTEAFF
clone size: -; D gene: TRBD1; J gene: TRBJ1-2; V gene: TRBV5-4; CDR3 DNA: TGTGCCAGCAGCATCGACAGGGGTGGCTACACCTTC; CDR3 protein: CASSIDRGGYTF
clone size: few; D gene: -; J gene: TRBJ2-2; V gene: TRBV10-3; CDR3 DNA: TGTGCCATCAGGGACTCCACCGGGGAGCTGTTTTTT; CDR3 protein: CAIRDSTGELFF
clone size: -; D gene: TRBD1; J gene: TRBJ1-1; V gene: TRBV18; CDR3 DNA: TGTGCCAGCTCACCGACAGGGTCCTACAATGAAGCTTTCTTT; CDR3 protein: CASSPTGSYNEAFF
clone size: -; D gene: TRBD1; J gene: TRBJ1-2; V gene: TRBV10-3; CDR3 DNA: TGTGCCATCAGTGACCCTCGGGGGACAGAACTCCTGGGAGGCTACACCTTC; CDR3 protein: CAISDPRGTELLGGYTF
clone size: few; D gene: -; J gene: TRBJ1-1; V gene: TRBV19; CDR3 DNA: TGTGCCAGTAGTTCAGTCGGGGGGCGAGGTGCTGAAGCTTTCTTT; CDR3 protein: CASSSVGGRGAEAFF
clone size: -; D gene: TRBD1; J gene: TRBJ1-1; V gene: TRBV7-8; CDR3 DNA: TGTGCCAGCAGCTTTGGAGGGGGCGGCACTGAAGCTTTCTTT; CDR3 protein: CASSFGGGGTEAFF
clone size: -; D gene: -; J gene: TRBJ2-5; V gene: TRBV28; CDR3 DNA: TGTGCCAGCAGTTTTTTCGGGACTTCGCAAGAGACCCAGTACTTC; CDR3 protein: CASSFFGTSQETQYF
clone size: -; D gene: TRBD1; J gene: TRBJ2-7; V gene: TRBV19; CDR3 DNA: TGTGCCAGTAGTAGGACGGGACAGGGATCCGAGCAGTACTTC; CDR3 protein: CASSRTGQGSEQYF
clone size: -; D gene: TRBD1; J gene: TRBJ2-1; V gene: TRBV19; CDR3 DNA: TGTGCCAGTAGTATAGATAGGGACAGGGCATTTTCCTACAATGAGCAGTTCTTC; CDR3 protein: CASSIDRDRAFSYNEQFF
clone size: -; D gene: TRBD2; J gene: TRBJ2-1; V gene: TRBV27; CDR3 DNA: TGTGCCAGCAGTCAACCACTCCTAGCGGGAGGCTACAATGAGCAGTTCTTC; CDR3 protein: CASSQPLLAGGYNEQFF
clone size: -; D gene: -; J gene: TRBJ1-1; V gene: TRBV5-1; CDR3 DNA: TGCGCCAGCAGCATCGGATTAACAGGGCCGGCGAGCACTGAAGCTTTCTTT; CDR3 protein: CASSIGLTGPASTEAFF
clone size: once; D gene: -; J gene: TRBJ2-5; V gene: TRBV11-1; CDR3 DNA: TGTGCCAGCAGCTCCAGTACCCTCCAAGAGACCCAGTACTTC; CDR3 protein: CASSSSTLQETQYF
clone size: -; D gene: TRBD1; J gene: TRBJ1-1; V gene: TRBV18; CDR3 DNA: TGTGCCAGCTCACCCACCGACAGGGGATGGAACACTGAAGCTTTCTTT; CDR3 protein: CASSPTDRGWNTEAFF
clone size: -; D gene: -; J gene: TRBJ1-4; V gene: TRBV5-5; CDR3 DNA: TGTGCCAGCAGCTTGGTCGGGGGGGTAAATGAAAAACTGTTTTTT; CDR3 protein: CASSLVGGVNEKLFF
clone size: -; D gene: -; J gene: TRBJ1-1; V gene: TRBV6-1; CDR3 DNA: TGTGCCAGCAGTGAATTGGGGCTGGTTGGTACTGAAGCTTTCTTT; CDR3 protein: CASSELGLVGTEAFF
clone size: -; D gene: -; J gene: TRBJ1-1; V gene: TRBV4-2; CDR3 DNA: TGTGCCAGCAGCCAGACAGAGAACACTGAAGCTTTCTTT; CDR3 protein: CASSQTENTEAFF
clone size: -; D gene: TRBD2; J gene: TRBJ2-1; V gene: TRBV18; CDR3 DNA: TGTGCCAGCTCACCAACTAGCGGAAGCAACAATGAGCAGTTCTTC; CDR3 protein: CASSPTSGSNNEQFF
clone size: once; D gene: TRBD1; J gene: TRBJ1-2; V gene: TRBV7-8; CDR3 DNA: TGTGCCAGCAGCTACGGACAGGGAAGTGTCTATGGCTACACCTTC; CDR3 protein: CASSYGQGSVYGYTF
clone size: -; D gene: -; J gene: TRBJ2-3; V gene: TRBV5-1; CDR3 DNA: TGCGCCAGCAGCTTGACTGGCGGGGGCACAGATACGCAGTATTTT; CDR3 protein: CASSLTGGGTDTQYF
clone size: -; D gene: TRBD2; J gene: TRBJ2-1; V gene: TRBV7-7; CDR3 DNA: TGTGCTAGCAGCTTAGCCAGCGGGGGGGCCGAGCAGTTCTTC; CDR3 protein: CASSLASGGAEQFF
clone size: -; D gene: -; J gene: TRBJ2-7; V gene: TRBV25-1; CDR3 DNA: TGTGCCAGCAGTGAATACAGCGAGCAGTACTTC; CDR3 protein: CASSEYSEQYF
clone size: -; D gene: TRBD2; J gene: TRBJ2-3; V gene: TRBV11-2; CDR3 DNA: TGTGCCAGCAGCTTAGCCCCATTTGCGGGGGGGCCTGGTACGCAGTATTTT; CDR3 protein: CASSLAPFAGGPGTQYF
clone size: -; D gene: TRBD1; J gene: TRBJ1-1; V gene: TRBV2; CDR3 DNA: TGTGCCAGCAGCCGACAGGGGACGGGAACTGAAGCTTTCTTT; CDR3 protein: CASSRQGTGTEAFF
clone size: -; D gene: -; J gene: TRBJ2-7; V gene: TRBV6-2/TRBV6-3; CDR3 DNA: TGTGCCAGCAGTTACTCCCCCAGCGGTGGGCCCTCCTACGAGCAGTACTTC; CDR3 protein: CASSYSPSGGPSYEQYF
clone size: -; D gene: TRBD1; J gene: TRBJ2-1; V gene: TRBV4-3; CDR3 DNA: TGCGCCAGCAGCCAAGATAGCTCACGGTGGACAGGGATGGGCAATGAGCAGTTCTTC; CDR3 protein: CASSQDSSRWTGMGNEQFF